This is a list of T cell receptor beta chains from one sample in a study of T cells in Graves' hyperthyroidism and ophthalmopathy. In TCRdb, the multiplex PCR reads were re-called with MiXCR into one record per CDR3 protein. The data show around 620,000 distinct CDR3 sequences, with around 15% seen just once and 3.5% to 4% held by the top ten. The sequencing sample was made of blood. The source of these receptors is a woman aged 30 to 39 with Graves' hyperthyroidism. Each CDR3 is given with its conserved first and last residue. A D gene is named only where the DNA matches it firmly. The size entry is marked missing in some rows and otherwise reads once, few, many or a size class.

clone_size j_call v_call d_call cdr3_length cdr3_nt cdr3_aa
many TRBJ2-1 TRBV7-2 TRBD2 18 TGTGCCAGCAGCTTAGACCCCGGACTAGCGGGTTCCTACAATGAGCAGTTCTTC CASSLDPGLAGSYNEQFF
many TRBJ1-5 TRBV28 . 16 TGTGCCAGCAGTTTATCCCCGGGGGCGACCGGTCAGCCCCAGCATTTT CASSLSPGATGQPQHF
. TRBJ2-7 TRBV20-1 TRBD2 14 TGCAGTGCTAGAGTACTAGCGCAGACCTACGAGCAGTACTTC CSARVLAQTYEQYF
many TRBJ1-6 TRBV15 TRBD1 12 TGTGCCACCAGCAGAGACAGGGGGCCCCTCCACTTT CATSRDRGPLHF
. TRBJ1-2 TRBV5-1 TRBD1 14 TGCGCCAGCAGCTTGGTCCAGGGGGCGGGAGGCTACACCTTC CASSLVQGAGGYTF
many TRBJ2-7 TRBV7-6 TRBD2 18 TGTGCCAGCAGCTTAGTCCTCTCGACTAGCGGGAGTAACGGCGAGCAGTACTTC CASSLVLSTSGSNGEQYF
few TRBJ2-2 TRBV19 . 14 TGTGCCTGCCATACGTCGGGGGTACCCGGGGAGCTGTTTTTT CACHTSGVPGELFF
many TRBJ2-5 TRBV28 TRBD1 15 TGTGCCAGCAGCCAACTCCCCGGGACAGGAAGGGCCCAGTACTTC CASSQLPGTGRAQYF
many TRBJ1-2 TRBV11-2 TRBD1 18 TGTGCCAGCAGCTTAATCGGGGGACAGGGCAGTTACGAATATGGCTACACCTTC CASSLIGGQGSYEYGYTF
many TRBJ1-1 TRBV11-2 TRBD1 16 TGTGCCAGCAGCTCACACAGGGGGTCCGTAGACACTGAAGCTTTCTTT CASSSHRGSVDTEAFF
many TRBJ1-1 TRBV20-1 . 12 TGCAGTGCGCGGAGGGGGGACACTGAAGCTTTCTTT CSARRGDTEAFF
many TRBJ2-7 TRBV20-1 . 10 TGCAGTGCGGTAGCATACGAGCAGTACTTC CSAVAYEQYF
many TRBJ2-7 TRBV4-1 . 11 TGCGCCAGCAGCCAAGACGGCGAGCAGTACTTC CASSQDGEQYF
. TRBJ1-2 TRBV29-1 . 14 TGCAGCGTTGAAGACCCACGACGGGGAAATGGCTACACCTTC CSVEDPRRGNGYTF
many TRBJ2-7 TRBV11-1 . 14 TGTGCCAGCAGCTCCCCGGGACATCCCTACGAGCAGTACTTC CASSSPGHPYEQYF